The sequence of this TCR beta chain was determined in a study of cytomegalovirus exposure and HLA in healthy donors. Germline V gene sequence: CDR1 SGDLS, CDR2 YYNGEE. The CDR3 contains 13 residues. V was shortened by 5 bases and J by 5 bases, with 13 bases between the two germline ends. The PCR ran on 60 Vbeta and 13 Jbeta primers. Only in-frame clones appear in the TCRdb table, and some are missing; sequencing was by immunoSEQ multiplex PCR. The sample consists of around 150,000 clones, under 70% of them appearing once. Sequencing was done on a sample of PBMCs. This chain joins TRBV9 and TRBJ1-2; tentatively, D is TRBD1 (5 bases). The receptor was derived from a woman aged 55-70 years in good health and CMV-seronegative. CDR3 protein: CASRAAGTYGYTF. Written as DNA, the CDR3 is TGTGCCAGCAGAGCGGCGGGGACGTATGGCTACACCTTC.